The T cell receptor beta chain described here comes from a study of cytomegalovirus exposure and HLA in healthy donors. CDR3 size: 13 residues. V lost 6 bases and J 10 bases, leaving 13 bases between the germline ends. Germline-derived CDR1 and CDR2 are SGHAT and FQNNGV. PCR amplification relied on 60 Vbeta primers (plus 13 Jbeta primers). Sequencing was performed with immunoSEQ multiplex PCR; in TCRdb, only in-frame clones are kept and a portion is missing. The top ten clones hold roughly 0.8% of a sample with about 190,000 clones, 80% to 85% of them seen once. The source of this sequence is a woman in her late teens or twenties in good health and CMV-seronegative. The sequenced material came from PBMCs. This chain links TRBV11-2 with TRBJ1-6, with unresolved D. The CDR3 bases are TGTGCCAGCAGTCTGGCTACAGACTCACCCCTCCACTTT. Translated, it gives CASSLATDSPLHF.